A selection of T cell receptor beta chains follows, all from one sample in a study of cytomegalovirus exposure and HLA in healthy donors. Measured with immunoSEQ multiplex PCR; TCRdb has only the in-frame clones, and not every one. In the table there are approximately 220,000 clones, around 79% of which are singletons. Specimen: PBMCs. The receptor set was obtained from a girl aged 2-10 years in good health and CMV-seronegative. Both conserved end residues are part of each CDR3. The D gene is left open where the match is weak. For some rows the clone size is stated as once, few or many, or as a class when expanded; others skip it.

abundance: -
d_gene: TRBD1
j_gene: TRBJ1-1
v_gene: TRBV4-1
CDR3nt: TGCGCCAGCAGCCGATTCCGCCAATTACAGGGGGCTTATCTGAACACTGAAGCTTTCTTT
CDR3aa: CASSRFRQLQGAYLNTEAFF

abundance: once
d_gene: TRBD2
j_gene: TRBJ2-1
v_gene: TRBV4-1
CDR3nt: TGCGCCAGCAGCCAAGATGAAGCTAGCGGGGGGCACTCCTACAATGAGCAGTTCTTC
CDR3aa: CASSQDEASGGHSYNEQFF

abundance: once
d_gene: -
j_gene: TRBJ2-7
v_gene: TRBV19
CDR3nt: TGTGCCAGTAGTATCCGGACAAAGTCCCACTACTACGAGCAGTACTTC
CDR3aa: CASSIRTKSHYYEQYF

abundance: once
d_gene: TRBD1
j_gene: TRBJ1-6
v_gene: TRBV6-5
CDR3nt: TGTGCCAGCAGTTACTCAGTTAGACAGGGACATTCACCCCTCCACTTT
CDR3aa: CASSYSVRQGHSPLHF

abundance: once
d_gene: TRBD2
j_gene: TRBJ2-2
v_gene: TRBV5-4
CDR3nt: TGTGCCAGCAGCTTGGCCGACGCGGGGGTTAGCACCGGGGAGCTGTTTTTT
CDR3aa: CASSLADAGVSTGELFF

abundance: -
d_gene: TRBD2
j_gene: TRBJ2-2
v_gene: TRBV6-5
CDR3nt: TGTGCCAGCATCGGACTAGCGGGGGGCGCCGGGGAGCTGTTTTTT
CDR3aa: CASIGLAGGAGELFF

abundance: -
d_gene: TRBD1
j_gene: TRBJ1-2
v_gene: TRBV2
CDR3nt: TGTGCCAGCAGTTTGGACAGGACCCACTATGGCTACACCTTC
CDR3aa: CASSLDRTHYGYTF

abundance: -
d_gene: -
j_gene: TRBJ1-2
v_gene: TRBV6-5
CDR3nt: TGTGCCAGCAGTTACCTGAGGCTGAACTATGGCTACACCTTC
CDR3aa: CASSYLRLNYGYTF

abundance: few
d_gene: TRBD1
j_gene: TRBJ1-2
v_gene: TRBV4-1
CDR3nt: TGCGCCAGCAGCCAACTTGGACAGGGCCGTAGCTATGGCTACACCTTC
CDR3aa: CASSQLGQGRSYGYTF

abundance: -
d_gene: -
j_gene: TRBJ2-7
v_gene: TRBV5-1
CDR3nt: TGCGCCAGCAGCTTGGGGGCACAAAGCTCCTACGAGCAGTACTTC
CDR3aa: CASSLGAQSSYEQYF

abundance: -
d_gene: TRBD1
j_gene: TRBJ2-5
v_gene: TRBV19
CDR3nt: TGTGCCAGTGGGAAAACAGGGGAAGAGACCCAGTACTTC
CDR3aa: CASGKTGEETQYF

abundance: once
d_gene: -
j_gene: TRBJ2-5
v_gene: TRBV7-8
CDR3nt: TGTGCCAGCTCCCACCCAGGGGTCGAGACCCAGTACTTC
CDR3aa: CASSHPGVETQYF

abundance: -
d_gene: -
j_gene: TRBJ2-7
v_gene: TRBV5-6
CDR3nt: TGTGCCAGCAGCTTGGACCCAGACAGCCGGAACGAGCAGTACTTC
CDR3aa: CASSLDPDSRNEQYF

abundance: -
d_gene: -
j_gene: TRBJ1-1
v_gene: TRBV6-5
CDR3nt: TGTGCCAGCAGTTCTAACACTGGAGGAGCTTTCTTT
CDR3aa: CASSSNTGGAFF

abundance: -
d_gene: TRBD2
j_gene: TRBJ2-5
v_gene: TRBV5-1
CDR3nt: TGCGCCAGCAGCTTGGCTAGCGGGGGGGCCCAAGAGACCCAGTACTTC
CDR3aa: CASSLASGGAQETQYF

abundance: -
d_gene: -
j_gene: TRBJ1-2
v_gene: TRBV5-6
CDR3nt: TGTGCCAGCAGCTTAGATGGGGGGAACTATGGTGGCTACACCTTC
CDR3aa: CASSLDGGNYGGYTF

abundance: -
d_gene: -
j_gene: TRBJ1-1
v_gene: TRBV6-5
CDR3nt: TGTGCCAGCAGGGCAGGGGCCGAGTGGGCAGAAGCTTTCTTT
CDR3aa: CASRAGAEWAEAFF

abundance: -
d_gene: -
j_gene: TRBJ2-5
v_gene: TRBV11-2
CDR3nt: TGTGCCAGCAGCTTAGACGCCGCCAGGACCCAGTACTTC
CDR3aa: CASSLDAARTQYF

abundance: -
d_gene: -
j_gene: TRBJ2-7
v_gene: TRBV9
CDR3nt: TGTGCCAGCAGCTCGACAGACTACGAGCAGTACTTC
CDR3aa: CASSSTDYEQYF

abundance: -
d_gene: -
j_gene: TRBJ2-7
v_gene: TRBV6-1
CDR3nt: TGTGCCAGCAGTGACGGTAGCTCCTACGAGCAGTACTTC
CDR3aa: CASSDGSSYEQYF

abundance: -
d_gene: -
j_gene: TRBJ2-4
v_gene: TRBV29-1
CDR3nt: TGCAGCGTTGAAGATTTGGACAGCGCTTGGTTC
CDR3aa: CSVEDLDSAWF

abundance: -
d_gene: TRBD1
j_gene: TRBJ1-2
v_gene: TRBV20-1
CDR3nt: TGCAGTGCCCCAGACAGGGATGGCTACACCTTC
CDR3aa: CSAPDRDGYTF

abundance: -
d_gene: TRBD1
j_gene: TRBJ2-1
v_gene: TRBV27
CDR3nt: TGTGCCAGCAGTTTATCGGGACAGGGTCTGAGCAATGAGCAGTTCTTC
CDR3aa: CASSLSGQGLSNEQFF

abundance: once
d_gene: TRBD2
j_gene: TRBJ2-3
v_gene: TRBV7-3
CDR3nt: TGTGCCAGCAGCTTAAGCGGGGGGGGTACGCAGTATTTT
CDR3aa: CASSLSGGGTQYF

abundance: -
d_gene: -
j_gene: TRBJ2-5
v_gene: TRBV13
CDR3nt: TGTGCCAGCAGCCCCCGGGAAGAGACCCAGTACTTC
CDR3aa: CASSPREETQYF

abundance: -
d_gene: TRBD1
j_gene: TRBJ1-2
v_gene: TRBV7-9
CDR3nt: TGTGCCAGCAGCCTAGACGACAGGGAAGTTTATGGCTACACCTTC
CDR3aa: CASSLDDREVYGYTF

abundance: -
d_gene: -
j_gene: TRBJ2-7
v_gene: TRBV5-8
CDR3nt: TGTGCCAGCAGCCAGACACTTACCTACGAGCAGTACTTC
CDR3aa: CASSQTLTYEQYF

abundance: -
d_gene: -
j_gene: TRBJ1-2
v_gene: TRBV2
CDR3nt: TGTGCCAGCTCCCCGTTTCTAAGATGGGGCTACACCTTC
CDR3aa: CASSPFLRWGYTF

abundance: -
d_gene: -
j_gene: TRBJ2-5
v_gene: TRBV5-1
CDR3nt: TGCGCCAGCAGCTTGCCGGGTCTGTCAGAGACCCAGTACTTC
CDR3aa: CASSLPGLSETQYF

abundance: -
d_gene: TRBD2
j_gene: TRBJ2-7
v_gene: TRBV5-1
CDR3nt: TGCGCCAGCAGCTTGGAACTAGCGGGGGGCTTCTCCTACGAGCAGTACTTC
CDR3aa: CASSLELAGGFSYEQYF

abundance: -
d_gene: -
j_gene: TRBJ2-2
v_gene: TRBV9
CDR3nt: TGTGCCAGCAGCGTAACTAGGTCCCCCTTCACCGGGGAGCTGTTTTTT
CDR3aa: CASSVTRSPFTGELFF

abundance: -
d_gene: -
j_gene: TRBJ1-1
v_gene: TRBV5-1
CDR3nt: TGCGCCAGCAGCTCTGACAGGCGGACTGAAGCTTTCTTT
CDR3aa: CASSSDRRTEAFF

abundance: -
d_gene: -
j_gene: TRBJ2-3
v_gene: TRBV5-6
CDR3nt: TGTGCCAGCAGCTTGGGTCGGGTCACAGATACGCAGTATTTT
CDR3aa: CASSLGRVTDTQYF

abundance: -
d_gene: -
j_gene: TRBJ2-5
v_gene: TRBV7-2
CDR3nt: TGTGCCAGCAGCTTAGGGGCCAGGGGAGAGACCCAGTACTTC
CDR3aa: CASSLGARGETQYF

abundance: -
d_gene: TRBD2
j_gene: TRBJ2-3
v_gene: TRBV29-1
CDR3nt: TGCAGCGTGACTAGCGGAGCTACAGATACGCAGTATTTT
CDR3aa: CSVTSGATDTQYF

abundance: -
d_gene: -
j_gene: TRBJ1-6
v_gene: TRBV2
CDR3nt: TGTGCCAGCAATCTGGACAGCTCCTATAATTCACCCCTCCACTTT
CDR3aa: CASNLDSSYNSPLHF

abundance: -
d_gene: -
j_gene: TRBJ1-2
v_gene: TRBV2
CDR3nt: TGTGCCAGCAGTGAGTTTGGGGCAGGTATCAACTATGGCTACACCTTC
CDR3aa: CASSEFGAGINYGYTF

abundance: once
d_gene: -
j_gene: TRBJ1-5
v_gene: TRBV7-8
CDR3nt: TGTGCCAGCAGTTCCGGGACAAATAGCAATCAGCCCCAGCATTTT
CDR3aa: CASSSGTNSNQPQHF

abundance: -
d_gene: -
j_gene: TRBJ1-2
v_gene: TRBV6-1
CDR3nt: TGTGCCAGCAGTGAAGCGGCAGGCTCCGTTTATGGCTACACCTTC
CDR3aa: CASSEAAGSVYGYTF

abundance: -
d_gene: TRBD1
j_gene: TRBJ2-7
v_gene: TRBV5-5
CDR3nt: TGTGCCAGCAGCTCGGGACAGCCCCTGGGCGAGCAGTACTTC
CDR3aa: CASSSGQPLGEQYF

abundance: few
d_gene: -
j_gene: TRBJ1-1
v_gene: TRBV7-9
CDR3nt: TGTGCCAGCAGCTTAGATCTCCCCAGGGAAGCTTTCTTT
CDR3aa: CASSLDLPREAFF

abundance: -
d_gene: TRBD1
j_gene: TRBJ1-2
v_gene: TRBV4-1
CDR3nt: TGCGCCAGCAGCCAAGAAACAGGGGTTGGCTACACCTTC
CDR3aa: CASSQETGVGYTF

abundance: -
d_gene: -
j_gene: TRBJ2-7
v_gene: TRBV7-9
CDR3nt: TGTGCCAGCAGCTCCTCCGGGAAGGACGGCGAGCAGTACTTC
CDR3aa: CASSSSGKDGEQYF

abundance: -
d_gene: -
j_gene: TRBJ1-1
v_gene: TRBV2
CDR3nt: TGTGCCAGCAGTGGGACAGCAAACACTGAAGCTTTCTTT
CDR3aa: CASSGTANTEAFF

abundance: -
d_gene: -
j_gene: TRBJ2-1
v_gene: TRBV28
CDR3nt: TGTGCCAGCAGTTTAACCTTTCGGGCAGGGGACAATGAGCAGTTCTTC
CDR3aa: CASSLTFRAGDNEQFF

abundance: -
d_gene: -
j_gene: TRBJ2-5
v_gene: TRBV5-5
CDR3nt: TGTGCCAGCAGCCGGGAGGGGACAGAGGGGTACTTC
CDR3aa: CASSREGTEGYF

abundance: -
d_gene: TRBD2
j_gene: TRBJ2-3
v_gene: TRBV28
CDR3nt: TGTGCCAGCAGTAGAAGGGAGGCTAGCGGGAGGGATACGCAGTATTTT
CDR3aa: CASSRREASGRDTQYF

abundance: -
d_gene: -
j_gene: TRBJ1-2
v_gene: TRBV6-5
CDR3nt: TGTGCCAGCAGTTCTTACTATGGCTACACCTTC
CDR3aa: CASSSYYGYTF

abundance: -
d_gene: TRBD1
j_gene: TRBJ1-1
v_gene: TRBV5-1
CDR3nt: TGCGCCAGCAGCATGACAGGGTACACTGAAGCTTTCTTT
CDR3aa: CASSMTGYTEAFF

abundance: -
d_gene: TRBD1
j_gene: TRBJ2-2
v_gene: TRBV27
CDR3nt: TGTGCCAGCAAGAGGACAGGGAACACCGGGGAGCTGTTTTTT
CDR3aa: CASKRTGNTGELFF

abundance: -
d_gene: TRBD1
j_gene: TRBJ2-7
v_gene: TRBV5-1
CDR3nt: TGCGCCAGCACCCGTCGCCTTCGGGACAGGGTTCCCTACGAGCAGTACTTC
CDR3aa: CASTRRLRDRVPYEQYF

abundance: -
d_gene: -
j_gene: TRBJ1-2
v_gene: TRBV2
CDR3nt: TGTGCCAGCAGTGAAAAGATAGCCCCTAACTATGGCTACACCTTC
CDR3aa: CASSEKIAPNYGYTF

abundance: -
d_gene: -
j_gene: TRBJ1-4
v_gene: TRBV4-1
CDR3nt: TGCGCCAGCAGCCACTCACCAGGGGTTGCAACTAATGAAAAACTGTTTTTT
CDR3aa: CASSHSPGVATNEKLFF

abundance: -
d_gene: -
j_gene: TRBJ1-5
v_gene: TRBV5-1
CDR3nt: TGCGCCAGCAGCTTCTTTAAGCAGGTTTTAGATCAGCCCCAGCATTTT
CDR3aa: CASSFFKQVLDQPQHF

abundance: -
d_gene: -
j_gene: TRBJ2-2
v_gene: TRBV5-4
CDR3nt: TGTGCCAGCAGCTTGTTTCGGGATAACACCGGGGAGCTGTTTTTT
CDR3aa: CASSLFRDNTGELFF

abundance: -
d_gene: -
j_gene: TRBJ1-5
v_gene: TRBV19
CDR3nt: TGTGCCAGTTCAACAGGGAGGCCCCAGCATTTT
CDR3aa: CASSTGRPQHF

abundance: -
d_gene: -
j_gene: TRBJ1-1
v_gene: TRBV2
CDR3nt: TGTGCCAGCAGTGCACCAGGCCTCATTGAAGCTTTCTTT
CDR3aa: CASSAPGLIEAFF

abundance: -
d_gene: TRBD2
j_gene: TRBJ2-7
v_gene: TRBV4-2
CDR3nt: TGTGCCAGCAGCCAAGATTTTATCGGGCGGGAGTTGTACGAGCAGTACTTC
CDR3aa: CASSQDFIGRELYEQYF